One sample yielded the 2 T cell receptor beta chains listed below, sequenced in a study of shared clonotypes between healthy human individuals. Produced via immunoSEQ multiplex PCR; TCRdb's table is partial and in-frame only. This sample has about 1.5 million clones, with under 99% found just once. The sample was naive CD4+ T cells sorted from blood. Subset noted: CD45RA+ positively selected. The source of these receptors is a man younger than 40 in good health.

This chain uses TRBV30 with TRBJ2-7; D unclear. The CDR3 covers 11 residues. Germline CDR1 GTSNPN, CDR2 SVGIG (reference sequence). The germline V and J ends were trimmed by 6 bases and 9 bases, with 15 bases remaining between them. CDR3 bases: TGTGCCTGCTCCCGTGGCGGCGGGCAGTACTTC. Translating gives CACSRGGGQYF.

The chain combines TRBV28 with TRBJ2-7; 8 nucleotides align to TRBD1. V shed 7 bases and J 3 bases; nucleotides not matched to a gene: 5. The CDR3 length is 13 residues. The germline CDR1 and CDR2 sequences are MDHEN and SYDVKM. CDR3: CASIRGQDYEQYF. CDR3 coding DNA: TGTGCCAGCATTCGGGGACAGGACTACGAGCAGTACTTC.